The present TCR beta chain was sequenced within a study of blood T cell repertoires in COVID-19. Trimming at V came to 5 bases and at J to 8 bases, leaving 7 bases not matched to a gene. The CDR3 is 12 amino acids. Germline V gives CDR1 GTSNPN, CDR2 SVGIG (reference sequence). Assay: immunoSEQ multiplex PCR; the TCRdb copy retains only in-frame clones and omits some. The sample includes 140,000 to 150,000 clones, roughly 86% seen only once; the top ten take less than 4%. The sequencing input was PBMCs or T cells enriched from blood (not recorded which). J is TRBJ2-3 and V is TRBV30, with 7 positions matching TRBD2. The origin of this receptor is a woman in her fifties or sixties with acute COVID-19. Here the CDR3 DNA reads TGTGCCTGGGCGGGGGACCAAGGTACGCAGTATTTT. Translation: CAWAGDQGTQYF.